One sample yielded the 21 T cell receptor beta chains listed below, sequenced in a study of T cells after yellow fever vaccination. Via MiXCR, TCRdb re-called the 5' RACE reads, giving one row per CDR3 protein. Here the sample spans 300,000 to 350,000 distinct CDR3 sequences, approximately 12% being singletons. Sequencing used CD4+ T cells sorted from PBMCs, obtained 45 days after the yellow fever booster vaccination. The receptors were sampled from a man between 18 and 35 years old who received the YFV17D yellow fever vaccine.

The V call is TRBV20-1, the J call TRBJ2-1; possible D gene TRBD1, 6 bases. The CDR3 is 13 amino acids. Germline V gene data show CDR1 as DFQATT and CDR2 as SNEGSKA (reference sequence). V lost 3 bases, J lost 4 bases, and 10 bases lay in between. The CDR3 bases are TGCAGTGCTAGCACAGACAGGTACAATGAGCAGTTCTTC. Translating it yields CSASTDRYNEQFF.

This clonotype appeared a few times. The chain links TRBV2 to TRBJ1-4, with TRBD1 identical over 9 bases. The CDR3 sequence is 12 residues long. V gave up 6 bases and J gave up 11 bases; unmatched junction bases: 4. Germline values: CDR1 SNHLY, CDR2 FYNNEI. The CDR3 here is CASRTDRGKLFF. CDR3 DNA sequence: TGTGCCAGCAGAACCGACAGGGGGAAACTGTTTTTT.

This clonotype was counted many times. CDR3 protein: CASRGGAKNIQYF. In nucleotides, the CDR3 is TGTGCCAGCCGGGGGGGTGCCAAAAACATTCAGTACTTC. This chain links TRBV2 with TRBJ2-4; 8 nucleotides line up with TRBD2. J was trimmed by 1 base and V by 8 bases; bases with no gene match: 1. The CDR3 extends over 13 amino acids. CDR1 and CDR2 from the germline V gene are SNHLY and FYNNEI.

This clonotype was seen more than once but under ten times. The chain uses TRBV10-3 and TRBJ1-5; 7 bases map to TRBD1. This CDR3 is built from 13 residues. Germline CDR1 is ENHRY and CDR2 is SYGVKD. The V and J ends lost 11 bases and 3 bases, in that order; junction bases with no gene match: 7. CDR3 loop: CAVQGGTNQPQHF. DNA for the CDR3: TGTGCCGTTCAGGGGGGTACCAATCAGCCCCAGCATTTT.

This clonotype turned up a few times. The rearrangement links TRBV11-2 to TRBJ1-6, with 8 bases that match TRBD1. CDR3 length: 15 residues. The germline gives CDR1 SGHAT, CDR2 FQNNGV. The V gene end was trimmed by 5 bases and the J gene end by 9 bases; junction bases not matched to a gene: 9. CDR3 bases: TGTGCCAGCAGCCCGCAGGGGGCCGGTCGTTCACCCCTCCACTTT. Protein sequence: CASSPQGAGRSPLHF.

The chain joins TRBV12-3 or TRBV12-4 to TRBJ2-6; D not resolved. V was cut by 8 bases and J by 4 bases, with 9 bases left in between. The CDR3 runs to 13 residues. The CDR3 DNA reads TGTGCCAGCCGACGAGCCGGGGCCAACGTCCTGACTTTC. Protein sequence: CASRRAGANVLTF.

This clonotype was counted ten times or more. The V gene is TRBV5-1, the J gene TRBJ2-5; the D gene is possibly TRBD2 (6 bases). The CDR3 totals 16 residues. Germline V gene data show CDR1 as SGHRS and CDR2 as YFSETQ. V lost 4 bases and J 5 bases, leaving 21 bases between the germline ends. For the CDR3, the DNA is TGCGCCAGCAGCGCGACGAGACCGGGACTCAGGGAGACCCAGTACTTC. Amino acids: CASSATRPGLRETQYF.

V gene TRBV7-2 combines with J gene TRBJ2-7; tentatively, D is TRBD2 (6 bases). The V and J ends lost 3 bases and 5 bases respectively, with 17 bases between them. Germline lookup yields CDR1 SGHTA and CDR2 FQGNSA. This CDR3 spans 15 amino acids. The CDR3 DNA reads as TGTGCCAGCAGCTTGGGGGGAGTCTACGGGAACGAGCAGTACTTC. This gives the protein CASSLGGVYGNEQYF.

This clonotype has a handful of counts. This chain connects TRBV12-3 or TRBV12-4 to TRBJ1-2; TRBD1 matches at 7 bases. This CDR3 spans 13 amino acids. The junction had 5 bases not matched to a gene; V was cut back by 6 bases and J by 4 bases. The CDR3 sequence is CASRPGGFYGYTF. The CDR3, as DNA: TGTGCCAGCAGACCAGGGGGATTCTATGGCTACACCTTC.

Only a few counts were recorded for this clonotype. CDR3: CASSLVAQYF. DNA for the CDR3: TGTGCCAGCAGCTTGGTGGCGCAGTATTTT. The genes are TRBV7-9 and TRBJ2-3; D is ambiguous. Germline values: CDR1 SEHNR, CDR2 FQNEAQ (reference sequence). V lost 3 bases to trimming and J lost 10 bases, with 5 bases between them. The CDR3 runs to 10 residues. The whole variable domain, filled in from reference TRBV7-9 and TRBJ2-3, reads DTGVSQNPRHKITKRGQNVTFRCDPISEHNRLYWYRQTLGQGPEFLTYFQNEAQLEKSRLLSDRFSAERPKGSFSTLEIQRTEQGDSAMYLCASSLVAQYFGPGTRLTVL.

This clonotype was seen many times. The chain is built from TRBV10-2 and TRBJ2-3; 12 bases align to TRBD2. The junction had 4 bases not matched to a gene; V was cut back by 8 bases and J by 4 bases. Germline CDR1 reads WSHSY; CDR2 reads SAAADI. CDR3 length equals 14 residues. The CDR3 sequence is CASGGLAGADTQYF. The CDR3 DNA is TGCGCCAGCGGGGGACTAGCGGGCGCAGATACGCAGTATTTT.

This clonotype was detected ten times or more. The V gene is TRBV7-3, the J gene TRBJ2-1; D is possibly TRBD2 (6 bases). The CDR3 spans 16 residues. With 5 bases removed from V and 0 bases from J, the gap between germline ends came to 14 bases. Per the germline V gene, CDR1 is SGHTA and CDR2 is FQGTGA. CDR3 in amino acids: CASSPSGGSSYNEQFF. CDR3 nucleotide sequence: TGTGCCAGCAGCCCATCCGGAGGGTCCTCCTACAATGAGCAGTTCTTC. The full variable domain, completed using reference TRBV7-3 and TRBJ2-1, is GAGVSQTPSNKVTEKGKYVELRCDPISGHTALYWYRQSLGQGPEFLIYFQGTGAADDSGLPNDRFFAVRPEGSVSTLKIQRTERGDSAVYLCASSPSGGSSYNEQFFGPGTRLTVL.

In this sample, this clonotype turned up a few times. Here the CDR3 reads CASSFRAHSSGNTIYF. CDR3 in DNA: TGCGCCAGCAGCTTCCGTGCTCATTCCTCTGGAAACACCATATATTTT. J is TRBJ1-3 and V is TRBV5-1, with no clear D. V was cut by 2 bases and J by 0 bases, with 12 bases left in between. This CDR3 has 16 residues. Per germline, CDR1 SGHRS and CDR2 YFSETQ.

This clonotype was counted ten times or more. The chain carries TRBV20-1 and TRBJ2-1, with 8 bases fitting TRBD2. Losses at the gene ends were 3 bases for V and 1 base for J; bases not matched to a gene: 8. Germline V gene data show CDR1 as DFQATT and CDR2 as SNEGSKA (reference sequence). The CDR3 is made up of 16 amino acids. For the CDR3, the DNA is TGCAGTGCTAGGGTAATTTTAGCGGGGTCCTACAATGAGCAGTTCTTC. It is translated as CSARVILAGSYNEQFF.

V gene TRBV4-3 combines with J gene TRBJ2-3; 7 bases map to TRBD1. Per germline, CDR1 LGHNA and CDR2 YSLEER. Unmatched junction bases numbered 7, after V lost 0 bases and J lost 4 bases. This CDR3 is 16 amino acids long. Written as DNA, the CDR3 is TGCGCCAGCAGCCAAGAGCAGGGGGTGGTCGCAGATACGCAGTATTTT. Its protein product is CASSQEQGVVADTQYF.

In its sample, this clonotype was seen a few times. The CDR3 spells CASSQGLAGGVLLAKNIQYF. CDR3 nucleotides: TGTGCCAGCAGCCAGGGACTAGCGGGGGGCGTTCTACTAGCCAAAAACATTCAGTACTTC. The rearrangement links TRBV3-1 to TRBJ2-4; 15 nucleotides align to TRBD2. The ends lost 3 bases at V and 0 bases at J; junction bases unmatched: 9. The CDR3 is made up of 20 amino acids. Germline V CDR1 and CDR2: LGHDT, YNNKEL (reference sequence).

The chain uses TRBV18 and TRBJ2-1; 9 nucleotides line up with TRBD1. Germline CDR1 and CDR2: KGHSH and LQKENI. CDR3 length: 15 residues. Unmatched junction bases numbered 7, after V lost 2 bases and J lost 8 bases. CDR3 protein: CASSPGGQGFDEQFF. The DNA for the CDR3 is TGTGCCAGCTCACCAGGGGGACAGGGATTCGATGAGCAGTTCTTC.

The chain couples TRBV5-1 to TRBJ2-1; TRBD1 matches 8 bases. Trimming at V came to 0 bases and at J to 6 bases, leaving 17 bases not matched to a gene. The CDR3 consists of 19 residues. Germline lookup yields CDR1 SGHRS and CDR2 YFSETQ. The CDR3 sequence is CASSLVLLGGTGLGNEQFF. In DNA, the CDR3 is TGCGCCAGCAGCTTGGTATTATTAGGCGGGACAGGCCTAGGCAATGAGCAGTTCTTC.

This clonotype showed up just a few times. This chain connects TRBV5-1 to TRBJ1-6; the D gene is possibly TRBD1 (5 bases). Trimming took 4 bases from V and 9 from J, leaving 14 bases between them. The CDR3 extends over 14 amino acids. Germline values: CDR1 SGHRS, CDR2 YFSETQ. The CDR3 sequence: CASSGTGTGSPLHF. DNA of the CDR3: TGCGCCAGCAGCGGGACGGGCACAGGTTCACCCCTCCACTTT.

The chain is built from TRBV6-1 and TRBJ1-2, with a tentative D call TRBD1 (5 bases). This CDR3 contains 15 residues. The V and J ends lost 6 bases and 4 bases respectively, with 18 bases between them. Germline V CDR1 and CDR2: MNHNS, SASEGT. Here the CDR3 DNA reads TGTGCCAGCAGCAGTCAGGGCCGGGATAGCTATGGCTACACCTTC. The encoded protein is CASSSQGRDSYGYTF.

Only a few counts were recorded for this clonotype. This chain connects TRBV30 to TRBJ2-5, with D possibly TRBD2 on 6 matching bases. CDR3 length: 14 amino acids. The V gene's germline CDR1 is GTSNPN and CDR2 SVGIG (reference sequence). The germline V and J ends were trimmed by 0 bases and 5 bases, with 13 bases remaining between them. The CDR3: CAWSVGGAGETQYF. The CDR3 DNA sequence: TGTGCCTGGAGTGTAGGAGGGGCCGGTGAGACCCAGTACTTC.